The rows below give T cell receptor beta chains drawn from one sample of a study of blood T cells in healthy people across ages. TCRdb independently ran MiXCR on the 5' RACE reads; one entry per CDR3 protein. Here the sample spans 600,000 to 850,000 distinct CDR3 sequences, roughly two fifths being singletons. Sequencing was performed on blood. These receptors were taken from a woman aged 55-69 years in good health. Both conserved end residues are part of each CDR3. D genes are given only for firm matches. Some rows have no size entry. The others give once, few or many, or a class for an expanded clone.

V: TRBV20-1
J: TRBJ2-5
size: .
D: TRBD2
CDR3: CSALEGTSVQETQYF
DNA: TGCAGTGCTCTGGAGGGGACTAGCGTCCAAGAGACCCAGTACTTC

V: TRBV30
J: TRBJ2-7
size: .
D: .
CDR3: CAWSSRGAYEQYF
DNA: TGTGCCTGGAGTAGCAGGGGGGCCTACGAGCAGTACTTC

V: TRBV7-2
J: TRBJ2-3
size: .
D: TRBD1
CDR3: CASSLHQGAQYF
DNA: TGTGCCAGCAGCCTCCATCAGGGGGCGCAGTATTTT

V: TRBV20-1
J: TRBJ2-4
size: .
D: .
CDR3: CSVIDKGRNIQYF
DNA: TGCAGTGTTATTGACAAAGGGCGAAACATTCAGTACTTC

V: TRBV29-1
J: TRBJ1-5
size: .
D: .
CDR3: CSVVTSPDSNQPQHF
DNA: TGCAGCGTTGTTACCTCTCCGGATAGCAATCAGCCCCAGCATTTT

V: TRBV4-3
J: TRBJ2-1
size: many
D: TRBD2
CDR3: CASSQDGGGNEQFF
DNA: TGCGCCAGCAGCCAAGATGGGGGGGGGAATGAGCAGTTCTTC

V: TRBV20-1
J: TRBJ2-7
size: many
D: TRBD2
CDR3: CSTGLAGGEQYF
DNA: TGCAGTACGGGACTAGCGGGAGGCGAGCAGTACTTC

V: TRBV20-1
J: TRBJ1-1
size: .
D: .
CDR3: CSALPVGAAEAFF
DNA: TGCAGTGCTCTCCCTGTGGGGGCCGCTGAAGCTTTCTTT

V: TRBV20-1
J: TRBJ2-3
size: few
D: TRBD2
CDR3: CSACDSSGRTDTQYF
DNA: TGCAGTGCTTGTGACTCTAGCGGGCGCACAGATACGCAGTATTTT

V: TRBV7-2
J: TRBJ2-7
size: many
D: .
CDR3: CASSPLVGLYEQYF
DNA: TGTGCCAGCAGCCCCCTAGTCGGACTCTACGAGCAGTACTTC

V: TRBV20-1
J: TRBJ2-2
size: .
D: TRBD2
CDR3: CSAPPPRTSPSGMNTGELFF
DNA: TGCAGTGCCCCCCCTCCCCGGACTAGCCCCTCGGGTATGAACACCGGGGAGCTGTTTTTT

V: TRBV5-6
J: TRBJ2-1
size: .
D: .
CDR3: CASSEALGRDNEQFF
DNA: TGTGCCAGCAGCGAGGCACTAGGGAGAGACAATGAGCAGTTCTTC

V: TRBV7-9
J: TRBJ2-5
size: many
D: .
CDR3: CASSFPPAETQYF
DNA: TGTGCCAGCAGCTTCCCCCCTGCAGAGACCCAGTACTTC

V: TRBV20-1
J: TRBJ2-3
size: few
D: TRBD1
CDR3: CSARVGTGWSDTQYF
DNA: TGCAGTGCTAGAGTTGGGACAGGGTGGTCAGATACGCAGTATTTT

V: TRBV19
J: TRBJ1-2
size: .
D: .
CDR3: CASFRGGYTF
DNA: TGTGCCAGTTTCAGGGGTGGCTACACCTTC

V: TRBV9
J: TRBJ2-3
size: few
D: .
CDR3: CASSVGLISTDTQYF
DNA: TGTGCCAGCAGCGTAGGCCTGATTAGCACAGATACGCAGTATTTT

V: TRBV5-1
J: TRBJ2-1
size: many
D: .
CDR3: CASSLTQEKYNEQFF
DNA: TGCGCCAGCAGCTTGACACAGGAAAAATACAATGAGCAGTTCTTC

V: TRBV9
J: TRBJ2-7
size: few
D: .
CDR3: CASSVGRSGSYEQYF
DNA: TGTGCCAGCAGCGTAGGTAGAAGCGGCTCCTACGAGCAGTACTTC

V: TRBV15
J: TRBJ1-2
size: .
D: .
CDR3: CATSRVLGWANYGYTF
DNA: TGTGCCACCAGCAGAGTTTTGGGATGGGCTAACTATGGCTACACCTTC

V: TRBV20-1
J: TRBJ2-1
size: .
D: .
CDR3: CSAYRDTEYNEQFF
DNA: TGCAGTGCTTACCGGGACACCGAATACAATGAGCAGTTCTTC

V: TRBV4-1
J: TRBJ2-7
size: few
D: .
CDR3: CASSQDRGHEQYF
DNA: TGCGCCAGCAGCCAAGATCGGGGACACGAGCAGTACTTC

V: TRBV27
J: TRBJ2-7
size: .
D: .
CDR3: CASRPPDGPYEQYF
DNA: TGTGCCAGCAGACCCCCCGACGGGCCCTACGAGCAGTACTTC

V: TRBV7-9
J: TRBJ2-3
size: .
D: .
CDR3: CASTPVGSSTDTQYF
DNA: TGTGCCAGCACCCCAGTTGGGTCTAGCACAGATACGCAGTATTTT

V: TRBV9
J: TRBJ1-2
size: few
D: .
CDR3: CASSVDGDAYGYTF
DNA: TGTGCCAGCAGCGTAGATGGGGACGCGTATGGCTACACCTTC

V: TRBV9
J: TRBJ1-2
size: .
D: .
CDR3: CASSVDQGNDGYTF
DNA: TGTGCCAGCAGCGTAGATCAGGGGAACGATGGCTACACCTTC

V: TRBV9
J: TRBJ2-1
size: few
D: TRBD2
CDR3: CASSVMAGTSAPYNEQFF
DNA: TGTGCCAGCAGCGTAATGGCCGGGACTAGCGCTCCCTACAATGAGCAGTTCTTC

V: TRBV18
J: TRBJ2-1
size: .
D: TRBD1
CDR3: CASSPRQGGEFF
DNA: TGTGCCAGCTCACCCCGACAGGGTGGGGAGTTCTTC

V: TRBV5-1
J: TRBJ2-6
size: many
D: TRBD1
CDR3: CASRPGQTFSGANVLTF
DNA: TGCGCCAGCAGACCGGGACAGACTTTCTCTGGGGCCAACGTCCTGACTTTC

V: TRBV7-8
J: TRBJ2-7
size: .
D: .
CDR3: CASSLRAGYYGQYF
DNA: TGTGCCAGCAGCTTACGAGCTGGATACTACGGGCAGTACTTC

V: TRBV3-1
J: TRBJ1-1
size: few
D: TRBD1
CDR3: CASSPQGISSGFF
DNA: TGTGCCAGCAGCCCACAGGGGATCTCTTCGGGTTTCTTT

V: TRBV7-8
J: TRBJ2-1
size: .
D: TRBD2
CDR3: CASSFPGLAGGGSYNEQFF
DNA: TGTGCCAGCAGCTTCCCGGGACTAGCGGGAGGAGGCTCCTACAATGAGCAGTTCTTC

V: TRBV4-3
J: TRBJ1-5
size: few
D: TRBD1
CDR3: CASSQDYPTGVNQPQHF
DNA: TGCGCCAGCAGCCAAGACTACCCGACAGGGGTCAATCAGCCCCAGCATTTT

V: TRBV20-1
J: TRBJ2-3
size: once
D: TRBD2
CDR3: CSAPRGTSGIDTQYF
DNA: TGCAGTGCGCCGAGGGGGACTAGCGGTATAGATACGCAGTATTTT

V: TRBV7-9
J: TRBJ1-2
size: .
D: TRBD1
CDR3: CASSLGPRTGGPTNYGYTF
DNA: TGTGCCAGCAGCTTAGGCCCCAGGACAGGGGGCCCAACTAACTATGGCTACACCTTC

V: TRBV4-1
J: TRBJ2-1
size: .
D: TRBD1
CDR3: CASSRTGMSPGEQFF
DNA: TGCGCCAGCAGCAGGACAGGGATGTCTCCGGGAGAGCAGTTCTTC

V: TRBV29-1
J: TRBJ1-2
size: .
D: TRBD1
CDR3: CSVGTGGVGYTF
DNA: TGCAGCGTTGGTACAGGGGGCGTAGGCTACACCTTC

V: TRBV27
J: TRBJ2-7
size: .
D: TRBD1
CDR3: CASSLPSGTGSPYEQYF
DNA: TGTGCCAGCAGCCTCCCCAGTGGGACAGGGAGTCCCTACGAGCAGTACTTC

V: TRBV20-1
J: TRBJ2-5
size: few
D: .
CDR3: CSAIRDTQETQYF
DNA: TGCAGTGCTATCCGGGACACCCAAGAGACCCAGTACTTC

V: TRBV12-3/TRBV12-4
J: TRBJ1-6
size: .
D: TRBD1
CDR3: CASSPRTGNNSPLHF
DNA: TGTGCCAGCAGTCCGAGGACAGGGAATAATTCACCCCTCCACTTT

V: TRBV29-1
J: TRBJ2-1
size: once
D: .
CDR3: CSVEYGNNEQFF
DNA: TGCAGCGTTGAATACGGGAACAATGAGCAGTTCTTC